These 12 T cell receptor beta chains share one sample of origin, sequenced in a study of shared clonotypes between healthy human individuals. TCRdb's table, derived via immunoSEQ multiplex PCR, lists solely in-frame clones and lacks some. Here the sample spans about 500,000 clones, roughly four fifths being singletons. The sample taken for sequencing was PBMCs. The origin of the receptors is a woman aged 40 to 50 in good health. Some clones in this sample may be carry-over from other donors' samples.

In nucleotides, the CDR3 is TGTGCCTGGAGAAAACCGGGACAGGCCTACGAGCAGTACTTC. This encodes CAWRKPGQAYEQYF. The chain carries TRBV30 and TRBJ2-7; 8 bases line up with TRBD1. Germline CDR1 is GTSNPN and CDR2 is SVGIG (reference sequence). CDR3 length: 14 residues. V lost 3 bases to trimming and J lost 2 bases; unmatched junction nucleotides: 6.

The chain is built from TRBV21-1 and TRBJ2-7; the tabulated D call, TRBD1, remains unverified against the DNA. TRBV21-1 constitutes a pseudogene. The CDR3 loop spans 17 amino acids. As DNA, the CDR3 is TGTGCCAGCTTCCGGGACAGGGGAAAACGGAGGTCCTACGAGCAGTACTTC. Protein sequence: CASFRDRGKRRSYEQYF.

This sequence joins TRBV28 and TRBJ2-3; 7 bases match TRBD1. This CDR3 is built from 17 residues. Unmatched junction bases numbered 12, after V lost 5 bases and J lost 1 base. Germline V gene data show CDR1 as MDHEN and CDR2 as SYDVKM. CDR3: CASSPLRGRRGTDTQYF. CDR3 DNA: TGTGCCAGCAGTCCCCTAAGGGGGCGCAGGGGCACAGATACGCAGTATTTT.

Regarding this clone: Given a much more abundant clone one base away, this may be a read error. CDR3 amino acids: CASSLVAGAPYNEQFF. CDR3 sequence (DNA): TGTGCCAGCAGCTTGGTTGCGGGAGCCCCCTACAATGAGCAGTTCTTC. The chain combines TRBV5-4 with TRBJ2-1; TRBD2 aligns across 7 bases. The V gene's germline CDR1 is SGHNT and CDR2 YYREEE (reference sequence). V lost 0 bases, J lost 2 bases, and 5 bases stayed unmatched. The CDR3 sequence is 16 residues long.

The chain combines TRBV4-3 with TRBJ2-3; unclear D gene. The V gene's germline CDR1 is LGHNA and CDR2 YSLEER. V was shortened by 0 bases and J by 8 bases, with 12 bases between the two germline ends. The CDR3 spans 14 residues. CDR3 sequence: CASSQDRQLGTQYF. The CDR3 region has the DNA TGCGCCAGCAGCCAAGATCGCCAACTTGGTACGCAGTATTTT.

J is TRBJ1-1 and V is TRBV28; D is unresolved. Germline CDR1 and CDR2: MDHEN and SYDVKM. With 6 bases removed from V and 1 base from J, the gap between germline ends came to 12 bases. The CDR3 is made up of 14 amino acids. The CDR3 is CASRGERGNTEAFF. As DNA, the CDR3 is TGTGCCAGCAGGGGCGAACGGGGGAACACTGAAGCTTTCTTT.

To note about this clone: This same CDR3 is encoded by further DNA sequences in the sample. The chain employs TRBV9 and TRBJ1-2; D remains ambiguous. The CDR3 runs 13 residues. Trimming took 3 bases from V and 2 from J, leaving 8 bases between them. Germline V gene data show CDR1 as SGDLS and CDR2 as YYNGEE. CDR3 coding DNA: TGTGCCAGCAGCGCCGGACGGAACTATGGCTACACCTTC. Amino acids: CASSAGRNYGYTF.

As for this clone: The identical CDR3 is also encoded by other nucleotide sequences in the sample. The chain uses TRBV5-1 and TRBJ2-7; 13 bases match TRBD2. The length of the CDR3 is 14 residues. Per germline, CDR1 SGHRS and CDR2 YFSETQ. The junction had 0 bases not matched to a gene; V was cut back by 0 bases and J by 6 bases. The DNA of the CDR3 is TGCGCCAGCAGCTTGGGACTAGCGGGAGGCGAGCAGTACTTC. Protein sequence: CASSLGLAGGEQYF.

J is TRBJ2-2 and V is TRBV5-1; D is ambiguous. Germline-derived CDR1 and CDR2 are SGHRS and YFSETQ. The CDR3 length is 13 residues. V was clipped by 5 bases and J by 10 bases, with 15 bases between them. Here the CDR3 DNA reads TGCGCCAGCAGGAAAGGAGCGTTGGAGGAGCTGTTTTTT. Translation: CASRKGALEELFF.

The genes are TRBV7-9 and TRBJ2-1; the match to TRBD2 covers 14 bases. The junction had 5 bases not matched to a gene; V was cut back by 4 bases and J by 9 bases. The germline V gene has CDR1 SEHNR and CDR2 FQNEAQ (reference sequence). The length of the CDR3 is 15 residues. In DNA form, the CDR3 reads TGTGCCAGCAGCTCGACTAGCGGGAGGGCCTCTGAGCAGTTCTTC. As protein: CASSSTSGRASEQFF.

V and J are TRBV27 and TRBJ2-5; 10 bases fit TRBD2. CDR3 length: 16 amino acids. With 2 bases clipped from V and 5 bases from J, the junction kept 8 bases outside the gene matches. The germline V gene encodes CDR1 MNHEY and CDR2 SMNVEV (reference sequence). The CDR3: CASSLSSGRAGETQYF. CDR3 nucleotides: TGTGCCAGCAGTTTAAGCAGCGGGAGGGCCGGGGAGACCCAGTACTTC.

This chain connects TRBV11-1 to TRBJ2-1; 8 bases align to TRBD2. The V gene end was trimmed by 5 bases and the J gene end by 0 bases; junction bases not matched to a gene: 9. Per germline, CDR1 SGHAT and CDR2 FQDESV (reference sequence). The CDR3 covers 17 residues. Written as DNA, the CDR3 is TGTGCCAGCAGCGTACCACTAGCGGCTCACTCCTACAATGAGCAGTTCTTC. This translates into CASSVPLAAHSYNEQFF. Full variable domain (rest looked up from reference TRBV11-1 and TRBJ2-1): EAEVAQSPRYKITEKSQAVAFWCDPISGHATLYWYRQILGQGPELLVQFQDESVVDDSQLPKDRFSAERLKGVDSTLKIQPAELGDSAMYLCASSVPLAAHSYNEQFFGPGTRLTVL.